This TCR beta chain was captured by sequencing in a study of PD-1 blockade in classical Hodgkin lymphoma. Findings and caveats of the study: Before treatment, TCR diversity in newly diagnosed patients was reportedly lower than in healthy donors. Sources of repertoire differences remain undefined, possibly disease activity or prior therapy. There was a significant rise in CD4+ TCR diversity by C4D1, with no such rise for CD8+. Later analyses included only patients treated at least 1 year post-ASCT.

All patients experienced relapse after autologous stem cell transplantation, and brentuximab vedotin exposure was variable. Comment on this clone: No antigen is known for it.

Generated by immunoSEQ multiplex PCR, the TCRdb table keeps only in-frame clones and is missing some. Found here are under 110,000 clones, around 89% of them singletons; the top ten hold 6.5% to 7.5%. The CDR3 has 15 amino acids. CDR1 and CDR2 (germline): LNHDA, SQIVND (reference sequence). Losses at the gene ends were 6 bases for V and 4 bases for J; bases not matched to a gene: 8. The genes are TRBV19 and TRBJ1-4, with 7 bases identical to TRBD1. The sequence was collected from a human donor with classical Hodgkin lymphoma. Material: peripheral blood mononuclear cells (PBMCs), obtained before the second cycle of nivolumab. The CDR3 spells CASSTGQANNEKLFF. CDR3 nucleotide sequence: TGTGCCAGTAGCACAGGACAGGCGAATAATGAAAAACTGTTTTTT.